Below are 3 T cell receptor beta chains sequenced from a single sample in a study of blood T cell repertoires in COVID-19. TCRdb's copy holds only in-frame clones and misses some; the assay was immunoSEQ multiplex PCR. The sample has roughly 230,000 clones; around 90% are singletons. Sequenced: peripheral blood. The receptor source for this set is a man aged 25 to 40 with COVID-19, enrolled during active disease.

The chain combines TRBV28 with TRBJ1-4, with D maybe TRBD1 (5 bases). The CDR3 runs 14 residues. Trimming removed 3 bases at V and 5 bases at J, with 10 bases between. CDR1 and CDR2 from the germline V gene are MDHEN and SYDVKM. The CDR3 bases are TGTGCCAGCAGTTTGGGGGGAGAGAATGAAAAACTGTTTTTT. Encoded protein: CASSLGGENEKLFF.

This clone has only one observation. This chain uses TRBV7-2 with TRBJ2-1; 16 nucleotides align to TRBD2. Germline lookup yields CDR1 SGHTA and CDR2 FQGNSA. Losses at the gene ends were 0 bases for V and 8 bases for J; bases not matched to a gene: 7. The CDR3 has 18 amino acids. The CDR3 DNA reads as TGTGCCAGCAGCTTAGCTCCGGGACTAGCGGGGGGGCCCGATGAGCAGTTCTTC. Protein product: CASSLAPGLAGGPDEQFF.

V is TRBV5-1 and J is TRBJ2-5; 15 bases are shared with TRBD2. CDR1 SGHRS and CDR2 YFSETQ come from the germline V gene. Germline trimming cut 4 bases from V and 2 bases from J; bases unmatched to any gene: 6. This CDR3 spans 17 amino acids. This CDR3 reads CASSRTSGGAVQETQYF. CDR3 in DNA: TGCGCCAGCAGCAGGACTAGCGGGGGGGCGGTTCAAGAGACCCAGTACTTC.